This TCR beta chain came from a study of shared clonotypes between healthy human individuals. Only in-frame clones appear in the TCRdb table, and some are missing; sequencing was by immunoSEQ multiplex PCR. The data contain more than 2,000,000 clones, more than 80% of them seen just once; the ten biggest clones take up more than 0.12%. About this clone itself: Its specificity is unknown.

Study-wide results and caveats: Rarefaction indicated that sorted-subset sequencing remained incomplete although depth was large.

The V gene end was trimmed by 4 bases and the J gene end by 5 bases; junction bases not matched to a gene: 12. Germline CDR1 and CDR2: LNHDA and SQIVND (reference sequence). This CDR3 contains 17 residues. The chain combines TRBV19 with TRBJ2-1; 9 positions match TRBD1. Sample: naive CD4+ T cells sorted from blood. Subset meaning: CD45RA+ positively selected. This receptor was obtained from a man in his late teens or twenties in good health. CDR3 nucleotides: TGTGCCAGTAGTACCCGGGGACAGGGAGGTTTACACAATGAGCAGTTCTTC. As protein: CASSTRGQGGLHNEQFF.